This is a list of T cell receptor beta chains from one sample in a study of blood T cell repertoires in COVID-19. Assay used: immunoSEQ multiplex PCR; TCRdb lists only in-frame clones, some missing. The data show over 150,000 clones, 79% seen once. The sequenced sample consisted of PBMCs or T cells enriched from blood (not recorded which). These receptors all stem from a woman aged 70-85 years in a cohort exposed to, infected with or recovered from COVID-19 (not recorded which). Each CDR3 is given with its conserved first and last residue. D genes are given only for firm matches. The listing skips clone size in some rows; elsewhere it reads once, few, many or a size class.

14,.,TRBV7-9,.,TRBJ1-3,TGTGCCAGCAGCTTAGCGCAAAGCGGAAACACCATATATTTT,CASSLAQSGNTIYF
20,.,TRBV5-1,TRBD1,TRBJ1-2,TGCGCCAGCAGCTTTCCAGAACAGGGGCGCCCCTCCCATTCTAACTATGGCTACACCTTC,CASSFPEQGRPSHSNYGYTF
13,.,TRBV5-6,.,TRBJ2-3,TGTGCCAGCGATATCTGGGCCACAGATACGCAGTATTTT,CASDIWATDTQYF
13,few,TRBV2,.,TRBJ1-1,TGTGCCAGCAGGAGGATCACAAACACTGAAGCTTTCTTT,CASRRITNTEAFF
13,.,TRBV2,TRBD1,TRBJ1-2,TGTGCCAGCAGCCTAGACAGGGACTATGGCTACACCTTC,CASSLDRDYGYTF
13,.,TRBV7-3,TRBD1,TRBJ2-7,TGTGCCAGCAGCCTCGTAGGACAGGGCGAGCAGTACTTC,CASSLVGQGEQYF
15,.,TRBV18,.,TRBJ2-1,TGTGCCAGCTCATCCGGACGGGGGGCATACAATGAGCAGTTCTTC,CASSSGRGAYNEQFF
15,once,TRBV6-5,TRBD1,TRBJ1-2,TGTGCCAGCAGTCGGGGACAGGGAGCTAACTATGGCTACACCTTC,CASSRGQGANYGYTF
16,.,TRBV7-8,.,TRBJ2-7,TGTGCCAGCAGCTTAGCGAGGGGCAGGGAGGACTACGAGCAGTACTTC,CASSLARGREDYEQYF
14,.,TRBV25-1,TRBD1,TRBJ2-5,TGTGCCAGCAGTGAAACAGGGGATTTGGAGACCCAGTACTTC,CASSETGDLETQYF
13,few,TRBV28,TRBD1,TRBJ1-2,TGTGCCAGCACTGTACAGGGGAACTATGGCTACACCTTC,CASTVQGNYGYTF
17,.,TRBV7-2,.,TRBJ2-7,TGTGCCAGCAGCTTAGATGTGTCGGTGGGTAGAACGGGTGGGCAGTACTTC,CASSLDVSVGRTGGQYF
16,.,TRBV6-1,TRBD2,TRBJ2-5,TGTGCCAGCAGTGACCCTAGCGGGAGGGCCCGAGAGACCCAGTACTTC,CASSDPSGRARETQYF